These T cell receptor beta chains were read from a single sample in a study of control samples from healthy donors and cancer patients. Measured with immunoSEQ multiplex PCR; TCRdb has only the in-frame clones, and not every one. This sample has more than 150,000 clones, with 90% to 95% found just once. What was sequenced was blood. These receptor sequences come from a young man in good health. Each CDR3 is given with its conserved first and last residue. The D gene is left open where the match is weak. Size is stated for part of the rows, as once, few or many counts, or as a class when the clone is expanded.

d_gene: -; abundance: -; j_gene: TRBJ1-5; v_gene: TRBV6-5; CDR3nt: TGTGCCAGCAGCACGCTCGATCAGCCCCAGCATTTT; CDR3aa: CASSTLDQPQHF
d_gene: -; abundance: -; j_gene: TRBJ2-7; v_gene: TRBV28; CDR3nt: TGTGCCAGCAGTCCTTGGGACCACGACGAGCAGTACTTC; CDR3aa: CASSPWDHDEQYF
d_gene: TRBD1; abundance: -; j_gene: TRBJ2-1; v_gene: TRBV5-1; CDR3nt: TGCGCCAGCAGCTTGGAGACAGGGGGTTCTTACAATGAGCAGTTCTTC; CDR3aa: CASSLETGGSYNEQFF
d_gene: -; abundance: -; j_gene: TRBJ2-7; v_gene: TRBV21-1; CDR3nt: TGTGCCAGCAGCGGGCGGACAGGAAAAACCTACGAGCAGTACTTC; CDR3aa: CASSGRTGKTYEQYF
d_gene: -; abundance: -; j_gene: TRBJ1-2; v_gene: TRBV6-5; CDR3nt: TGTGCCAGCAGCCTACTGGGGGGGCCTGAGCATGGCTACACCTTC; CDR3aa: CASSLLGGPEHGYTF
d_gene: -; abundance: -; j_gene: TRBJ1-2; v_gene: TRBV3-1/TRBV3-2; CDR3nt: TGTGCCAGCAGCCAAGATACAGGATATGGCTACACCTTC; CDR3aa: CASSQDTGYGYTF
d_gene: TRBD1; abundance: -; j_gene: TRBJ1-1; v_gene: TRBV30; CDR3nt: TGTGCCTGGGCAGACACCCGACCGGGACAGGGGGTAACTGAAGCTTTCTTT; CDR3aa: CAWADTRPGQGVTEAFF
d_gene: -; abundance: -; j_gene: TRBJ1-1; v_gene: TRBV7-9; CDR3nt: TGTGCCAGCAGCCTACAGGGCGCATCAGGGGAAGCTTTCTTT; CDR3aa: CASSLQGASGEAFF
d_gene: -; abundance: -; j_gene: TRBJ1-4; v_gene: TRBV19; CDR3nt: TGTGCCAGTAGTACAACGGCCGGGACGGCCATAGGAAAACTGTTTTTT; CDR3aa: CASSTTAGTAIGKLFF
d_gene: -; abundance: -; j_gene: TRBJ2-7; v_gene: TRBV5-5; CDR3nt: TGTGCCAGCAGCTTGCTGGACCCCTTCTACGAGAAGTACTTC; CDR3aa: CASSLLDPFYEKYF
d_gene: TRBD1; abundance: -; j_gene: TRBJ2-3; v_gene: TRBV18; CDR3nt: TGTGCCAGCTCACCCGGACAGGGTACGGGTACGCAGTATTTT; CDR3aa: CASSPGQGTGTQYF
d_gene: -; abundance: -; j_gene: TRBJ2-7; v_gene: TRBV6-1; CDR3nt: TGTGCCAGCAGTGAGATTCTCCCCACGAGCTCCTACGAGCAGTACTTC; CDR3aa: CASSEILPTSSYEQYF
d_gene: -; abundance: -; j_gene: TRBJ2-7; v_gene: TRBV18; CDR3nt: TGTGCCAGCTCACCTTTCGCTCCCGGGTCACCACGTTCCTACGAGCAGTACTTC; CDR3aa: CASSPFAPGSPRSYEQYF
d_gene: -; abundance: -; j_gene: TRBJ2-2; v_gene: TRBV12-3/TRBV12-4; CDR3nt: TGTGCCAGCAGTTTGGGAGGCGGGGAGCTGTTTTTT; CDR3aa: CASSLGGGELFF
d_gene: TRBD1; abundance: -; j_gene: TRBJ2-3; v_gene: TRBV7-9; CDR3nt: TGTGCCAGCAGCCTTGACAGGGTTTACACAGATACGCAGTATTTT; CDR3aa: CASSLDRVYTDTQYF
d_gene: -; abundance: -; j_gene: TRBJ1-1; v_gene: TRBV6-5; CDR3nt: TGTGCCAGCAGTTACTCCTTGATCGGCATGAACACTGAAGCTTTCTTT; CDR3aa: CASSYSLIGMNTEAFF
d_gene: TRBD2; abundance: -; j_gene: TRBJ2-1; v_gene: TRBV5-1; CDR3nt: TGCGCCAGCAGCTTGGTTGGTGGGGGGGTGAGCAATGAGCAGTTCTTC; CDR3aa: CASSLVGGGVSNEQFF
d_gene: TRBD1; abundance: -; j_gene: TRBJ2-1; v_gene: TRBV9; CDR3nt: TGTGCCAGCAGCGACCGACAGGGGTACAATGAGCAGTTCTTC; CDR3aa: CASSDRQGYNEQFF
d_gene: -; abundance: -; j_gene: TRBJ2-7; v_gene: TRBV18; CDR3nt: TGTGCCAGCTCACCCCGGGACGGACCCTACGAGCAGTACTTC; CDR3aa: CASSPRDGPYEQYF
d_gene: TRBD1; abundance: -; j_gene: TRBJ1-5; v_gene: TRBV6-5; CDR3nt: TGTGCCAGCAGTACACAGGGGGCTGCGCAGCCCCAGCATTTT; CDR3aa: CASSTQGAAQPQHF
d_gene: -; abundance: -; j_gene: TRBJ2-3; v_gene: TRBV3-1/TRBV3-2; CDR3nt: TGTGCCAGCAGCCCTGAGGGGGGGGCCCCCACAGATACGCAGTATTTT; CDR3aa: CASSPEGGAPTDTQYF
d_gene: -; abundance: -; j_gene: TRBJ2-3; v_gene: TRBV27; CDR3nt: TGTGCCAGCAGTTTATCCTATGACAGGGAGGTCCGATTCTCTAGCACAGATACGCAGTATTTT; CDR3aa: CASSLSYDREVRFSSTDTQYF
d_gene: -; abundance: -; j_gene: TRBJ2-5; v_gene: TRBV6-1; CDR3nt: TGTGCCAGCAGTGAAGCAGGTTCCCTGGGGGAGACCCAGTACTTC; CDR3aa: CASSEAGSLGETQYF
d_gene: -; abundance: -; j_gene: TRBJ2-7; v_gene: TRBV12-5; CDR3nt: TGTGCTAGTGGTTTGGTACGAGACGGGTCTAATGAGCAGTACTTC; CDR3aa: CASGLVRDGSNEQYF
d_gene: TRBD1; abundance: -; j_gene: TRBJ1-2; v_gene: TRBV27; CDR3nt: TGTGCCAGCAGCCTACAGGGGGCGGGGTATGGCTACACCTTC; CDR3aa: CASSLQGAGYGYTF
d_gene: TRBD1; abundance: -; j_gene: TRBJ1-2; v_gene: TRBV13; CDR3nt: TGTGCCAGCAGCCCTCGGGACAGGGCTAATGGCTACACCTTC; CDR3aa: CASSPRDRANGYTF
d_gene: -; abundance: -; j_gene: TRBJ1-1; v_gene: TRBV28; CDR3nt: TGTGCCAGCAGTTTTTCTTTAGGAACTGAAGCTTTCTTT; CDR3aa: CASSFSLGTEAFF
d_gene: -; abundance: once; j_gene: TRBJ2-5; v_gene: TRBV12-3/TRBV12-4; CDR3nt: TGTGCCAGCGGGGGGCAACCTCAAGAGACCCAGTACTTC; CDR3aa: CASGGQPQETQYF
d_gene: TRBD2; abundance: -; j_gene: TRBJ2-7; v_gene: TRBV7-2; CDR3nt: TGTGCCAGCAGCTTAGCGGGAGGGTGGGGCTCGACCTACGAGCAGTACTTC; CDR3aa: CASSLAGGWGSTYEQYF
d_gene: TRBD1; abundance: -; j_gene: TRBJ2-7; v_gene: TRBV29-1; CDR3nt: TGCAGCGTTGAAGCCCCGGGACAGGGGTACGAGCAGTACTTC; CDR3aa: CSVEAPGQGYEQYF
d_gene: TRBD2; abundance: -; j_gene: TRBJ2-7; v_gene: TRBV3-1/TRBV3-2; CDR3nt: TGTGCCAGCAGCCAAGATTTAGGGACTAGCGGCTCCTACGAGCAGTACTTC; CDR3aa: CASSQDLGTSGSYEQYF
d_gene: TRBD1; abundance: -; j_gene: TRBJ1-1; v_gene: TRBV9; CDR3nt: TGTGCCAGCCAACCAACGACAGGGTTGAACACTGAAGCTTTCTTT; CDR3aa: CASQPTTGLNTEAFF
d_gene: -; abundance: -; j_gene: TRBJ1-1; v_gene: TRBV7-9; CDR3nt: TGTGCCAGCAGCTTAGTCGGGGGCGGGAACACTGAAGCTTTCTTT; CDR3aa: CASSLVGGGNTEAFF
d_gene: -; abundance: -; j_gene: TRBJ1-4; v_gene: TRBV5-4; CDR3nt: TGTGCCAGCAGCTTGGCCTCGGAGGGGCCGGTTGAAAAACTGTTTTTT; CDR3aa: CASSLASEGPVEKLFF
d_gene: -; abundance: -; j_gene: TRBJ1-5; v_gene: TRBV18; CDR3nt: TGTGCCAGCTCACGCGCGGGGGGGCCCAATCAGCCCCAGCATTTT; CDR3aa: CASSRAGGPNQPQHF
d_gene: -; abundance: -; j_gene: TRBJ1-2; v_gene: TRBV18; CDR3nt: TGTGCCAGCTCACGCCAAAACGGGGATGGGGGCTACACCTTC; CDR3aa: CASSRQNGDGGYTF
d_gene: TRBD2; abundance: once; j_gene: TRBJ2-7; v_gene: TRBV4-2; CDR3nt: TGTGCCAGCAGCCTCGGGACTAGCGGGGGAGTCTACGAGCAGTACTTC; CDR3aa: CASSLGTSGGVYEQYF
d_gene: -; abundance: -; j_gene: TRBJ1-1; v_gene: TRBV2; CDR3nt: TGTGCCGCTGGGGCAGGGGAGGACACTGAAGCTTTCTTT; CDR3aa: CAAGAGEDTEAFF
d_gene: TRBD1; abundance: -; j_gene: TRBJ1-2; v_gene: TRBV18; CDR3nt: TGTGCCAGCTCACCACCGGGACAGGGATCTAACTATGGCTACACCTTC; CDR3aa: CASSPPGQGSNYGYTF
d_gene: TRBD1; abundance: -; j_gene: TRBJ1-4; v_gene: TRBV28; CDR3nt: TGTGCCAGCAGGGGGACAGGGTCGGTGGAAAAACTGTTTTTT; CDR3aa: CASRGTGSVEKLFF
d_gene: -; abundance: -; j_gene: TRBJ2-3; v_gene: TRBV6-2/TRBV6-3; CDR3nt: TGTGCCAGCAGTTCGCAGGTATCCACAGATACGCAGTATTTT; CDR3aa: CASSSQVSTDTQYF
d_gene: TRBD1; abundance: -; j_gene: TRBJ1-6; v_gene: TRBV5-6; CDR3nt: TGTGCCAGCAGCTCCCGGGACAGGGGGAATTCACCCCTCCACTTT; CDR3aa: CASSSRDRGNSPLHF
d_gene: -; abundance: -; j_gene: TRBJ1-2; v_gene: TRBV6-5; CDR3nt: TGTGCCAGCAAGAGAGGCCTGCAGGGCTACACCTTC; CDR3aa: CASKRGLQGYTF
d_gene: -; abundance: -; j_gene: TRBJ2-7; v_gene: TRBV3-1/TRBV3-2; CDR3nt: TGTGCCAGCAGCCACTCCGACCTGGGGCAGTACTTC; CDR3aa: CASSHSDLGQYF
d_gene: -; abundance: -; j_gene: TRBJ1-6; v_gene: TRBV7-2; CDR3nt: TGTGCCAGCAGCTTAGATTTGGTCTCACCCCTCCACTTT; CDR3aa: CASSLDLVSPLHF
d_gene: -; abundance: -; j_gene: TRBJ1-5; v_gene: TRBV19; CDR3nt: TGTGCCAGTAGTATAGTCGCGGTGGGCAATCAGCCCCAGCATTTT; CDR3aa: CASSIVAVGNQPQHF
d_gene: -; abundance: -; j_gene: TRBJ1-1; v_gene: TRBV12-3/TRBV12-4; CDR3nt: TGTGCCAGCAGTTCGAGGGGCACTGAAGCTTTCTTT; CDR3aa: CASSSRGTEAFF
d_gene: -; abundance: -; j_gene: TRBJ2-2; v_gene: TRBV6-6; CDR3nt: TGTGCCAGCAGTCAGGGGACGGATTACTTGAACACCGGGGAGCTGTTTTTT; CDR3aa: CASSQGTDYLNTGELFF
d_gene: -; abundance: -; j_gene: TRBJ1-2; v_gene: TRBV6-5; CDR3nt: TGTGCCAGCAGTCTCCCGGACGGCTCCGGCGGCTACACCTTC; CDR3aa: CASSLPDGSGGYTF
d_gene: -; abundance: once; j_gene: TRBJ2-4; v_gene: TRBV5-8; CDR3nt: TGTGCCAGCAGCTTAGGCAGGGCAAAAAACATTCAGTACTTC; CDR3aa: CASSLGRAKNIQYF
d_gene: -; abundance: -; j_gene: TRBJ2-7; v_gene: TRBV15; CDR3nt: TGTGCCACCAGCAGAGATAGAAGCGCCTACGAGCAGTACTTC; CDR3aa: CATSRDRSAYEQYF
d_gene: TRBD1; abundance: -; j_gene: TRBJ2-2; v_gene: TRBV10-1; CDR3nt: TGCGCCAGCAGTGCAAAGGGACAGGGGAAGAGAACCGGGGAGCTGTTTTTT; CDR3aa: CASSAKGQGKRTGELFF
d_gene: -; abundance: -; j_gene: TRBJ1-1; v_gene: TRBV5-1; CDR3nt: TGCGCCAGCAGCTTGGTTCCAGACGAGACTGAAGCTTTCTTT; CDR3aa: CASSLVPDETEAFF
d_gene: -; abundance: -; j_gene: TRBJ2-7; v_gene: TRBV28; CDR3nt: TGTGCCAGCAGTTTAAGGCGGACGTCCTACGAGCAGTACTTC; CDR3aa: CASSLRRTSYEQYF
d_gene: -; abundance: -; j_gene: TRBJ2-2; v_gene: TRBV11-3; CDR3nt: TGTGCCAGCAGCTTACAGGACACCGGGGAGCTGTTTTTT; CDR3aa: CASSLQDTGELFF
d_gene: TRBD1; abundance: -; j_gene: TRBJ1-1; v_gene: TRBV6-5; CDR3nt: TGTGCCAGCAGCTCCGGGACAGTTAGCGGCACTGAAGCTTTCTTT; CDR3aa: CASSSGTVSGTEAFF
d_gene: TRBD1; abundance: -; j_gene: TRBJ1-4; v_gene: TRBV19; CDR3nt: TGTGCCAGTAGAAAGGGACAGCCTAATGAAAAACTGTTTTTT; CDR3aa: CASRKGQPNEKLFF
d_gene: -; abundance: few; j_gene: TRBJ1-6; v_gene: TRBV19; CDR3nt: TGTGCCAGTAGAGTTTACCAGGATAATTCACCCCTCCACTTT; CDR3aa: CASRVYQDNSPLHF
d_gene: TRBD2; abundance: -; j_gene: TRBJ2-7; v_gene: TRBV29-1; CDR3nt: TGCAGCGTTGAAGGGGGAGTCCCTAGCGGGCCACTACGGGGAGAGCAGTACTTC; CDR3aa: CSVEGGVPSGPLRGEQYF